The clone carrying this T cell receptor beta chain was picked up one time. The sample belongs to a study of CD8+ T cells in alopecia areata. cDNA serving as the sequencing template came from extracted, reverse transcribed RNA. Produced via immunoSEQ multiplex PCR; TCRdb's table is partial and in-frame only. Found here are some 210,000 clones, 50% to 65% of them singletons; the top ten hold 0.45%. The germline V gene encodes CDR1 SGHAT and CDR2 FQNNGV. This CDR3 comprises 16 residues. V dropped 5 bases and J dropped 5; count of bases not matched to a gene: 7. The gene calls are TRBV11-2 and TRBJ2-5; 14 nucleotides align to TRBD2. The receptor was isolated from a human donor with alopecia areata. Material: CD4+ T cells sorted from blood, obtained at week 0. The CDR3 nucleotides read TGTGCCAGCAGCCCCCGACTAGCGGGGGGGCCGGAGACCCAGTACTTC. Translating it yields CASSPRLAGGPETQYF.